This T cell receptor beta chain was recovered during a study of cytomegalovirus exposure and HLA in healthy donors. General observations from the study: According to the study, approximately 150 TCR beta chains were cytomegalovirus-associated.

The table came from immunoSEQ multiplex PCR; TCRdb's copy has only in-frame clones and leaves some out. The sample records some 340,000 clones, about nine tenths being singletons. This clone was seen only once. Antigen specificity is unknown. Sequenced material: PBMCs. This receptor was obtained from a young woman in good health and CMV-seropositive.

Here the CDR3 DNA reads TGCGCCAGCAGCTTGGGCGGCAGGTTATCCTACGAGCAGTACTTC. Translation gives CASSLGGRLSYEQYF. V usage is TRBV5-1 and J usage is TRBJ2-7; D ambiguous. The V gene lost 0 bases and the J gene lost 1 base, with 11 bases spanning the gap. This CDR3 region has 15 residues. Germline V gene sequence: CDR1 SGHRS, CDR2 YFSETQ.